This TCR beta chain was sequenced for a study of beta chain features in type 1 diabetes. The CDR3 contains 15 residues. Losses at the gene ends were 1 base for V and 8 bases for J; bases not matched to a gene: 6. The germline CDR1 and CDR2 sequences are SGHNT and YYREEE (reference sequence). This clone was seen a handful of times. Every isolated RNA sample was fully reverse transcribed, so sequencing captured expressed TCRB transcripts. Sequenced by immunoSEQ multiplex PCR; TCRdb stores in-frame clones only, minus some. The data hold 350,000 to 450,000 clones, with roughly 13% observed a single time. Sequencing used naive CD4+ T cells from blood. This chain uses TRBV5-4 with TRBJ2-4, with TRBD1 identical over 10 bases. The clonotype originates from a man aged 25-45 years in good health. CDR3 amino acids: CASSLRLGTGDIQYF. Written as DNA, the CDR3 is TGTGCCAGCAGCTTGAGGCTTGGGACAGGGGACATTCAGTACTTC.